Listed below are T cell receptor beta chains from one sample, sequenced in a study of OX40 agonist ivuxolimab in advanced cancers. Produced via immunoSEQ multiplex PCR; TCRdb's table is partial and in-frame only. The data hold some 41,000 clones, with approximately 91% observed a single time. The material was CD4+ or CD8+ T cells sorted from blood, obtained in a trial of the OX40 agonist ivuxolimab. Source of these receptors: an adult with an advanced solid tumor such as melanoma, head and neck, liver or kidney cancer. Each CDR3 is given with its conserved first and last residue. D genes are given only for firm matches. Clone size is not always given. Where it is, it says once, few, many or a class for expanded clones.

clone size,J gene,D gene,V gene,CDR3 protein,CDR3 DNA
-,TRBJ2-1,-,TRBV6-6,CASSSGTPEQFF,TGTGCCAGCAGTTCCGGGACTCCTGAGCAGTTCTTC
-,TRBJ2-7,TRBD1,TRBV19,CASSHPGQGVTYEQYF,TGTGCCAGTAGTCACCCAGGACAGGGCGTAACCTACGAGCAGTACTTC
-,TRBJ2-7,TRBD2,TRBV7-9,CASSPTLAGDYEQYF,TGCGCCAGCAGCCCAACACTAGCGGGAGACTACGAGCAGTACTTC
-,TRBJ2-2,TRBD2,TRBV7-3,CASSRTSGRNTGELFF,TGTGCCAGCAGCCGAACTAGCGGGAGGAACACCGGGGAGCTGTTTTTT
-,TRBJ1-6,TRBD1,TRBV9,CASSATGTGSSPLHF,TGTGCCAGCAGCGCCACCGGGACAGGGAGTTCACCCCTCCACTTT
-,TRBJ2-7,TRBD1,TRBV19,CASSSGTGGSYEQYF,TGTGCCAGTAGTTCCGGGACAGGGGGCTCCTACGAGCAGTACTTC
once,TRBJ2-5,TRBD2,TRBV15,CATSAPLGLAGKTYQETQYF,TGTGCCACCAGCGCCCCCCTCGGACTAGCGGGGAAGACATACCAAGAGACCCAGTACTTC
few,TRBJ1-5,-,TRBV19,CASSIQGYSNQPQHF,TGTGCCAGTAGTATCCAGGGCTATAGCAATCAGCCCCAGCATTTT
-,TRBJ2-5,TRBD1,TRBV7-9,CASSPWDRGQETQYF,TGTGCCAGCAGCCCGTGGGACAGGGGGCAAGAGACCCAGTACTTC
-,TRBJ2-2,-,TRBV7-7,CASSLSASSDRELFF,TGTGCTAGCAGCTTATCGGCTAGCTCAGACAGGGAGCTGTTTTTT
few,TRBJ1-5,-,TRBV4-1,CASSQAGRDQPQHF,TGCGCCAGCAGCCAAGCGGGGAGAGACCAGCCCCAGCATTTT
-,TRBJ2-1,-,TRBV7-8,CASSWYREINEQFF,TGTGCCAGCAGCTGGTACAGGGAGATCAATGAGCAGTTCTTC
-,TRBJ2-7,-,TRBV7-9,CASSSGLLKYYEQYF,TGTGCCAGCAGCTCGGGACTCCTAAAGTACTACGAGCAGTACTTC
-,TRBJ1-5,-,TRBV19,CASRRMGNQPQHF,TGTGCCAGTAGGCGCATGGGCAATCAGCCCCAGCATTTT
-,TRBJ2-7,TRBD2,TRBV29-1,CSVESLGTSGNSYEQYF,TGCAGCGTCGAATCCCTCGGGACTAGCGGGAACTCCTACGAGCAGTACTTC
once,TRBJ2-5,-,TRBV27,CASSEGGGRWETQYF,TGTGCCAGCAGCGAAGGAGGGGGCAGGTGGGAGACCCAGTACTTC
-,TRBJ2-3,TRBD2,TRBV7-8,CASSSLGGSTDTQYF,TGTGCCAGCAGCTCCCTCGGGGGGAGCACAGATACGCAGTATTTT
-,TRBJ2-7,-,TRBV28,CASSSNRLGNEQYF,TGTGCCAGCAGTTCAAACAGGCTGGGGAACGAGCAGTACTTC
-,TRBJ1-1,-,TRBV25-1,CASSTLGAGHHTEAFF,TGTGCCAGCAGTACCCTAGGGGCAGGGCACCACACTGAAGCTTTCTTT
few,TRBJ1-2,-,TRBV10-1,CASSESEQRYGYTF,TGCGCCAGCAGTGAGTCGGAACAGAGGTATGGCTACACCTTC
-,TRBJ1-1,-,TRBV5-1,CASSQKLNTEAFF,TGCGCCAGCAGCCAAAAACTGAACACTGAAGCTTTCTTT
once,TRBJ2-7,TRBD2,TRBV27,CASSITRGRAGVEQYF,TGTGCCAGCAGTATCACGCGCGGGAGGGCCGGAGTGGAGCAGTACTTC
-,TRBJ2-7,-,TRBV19,CASSASWGEPRNEQYF,TGTGCCAGTAGCGCCTCTTGGGGGGAGCCTAGGAACGAGCAGTACTTC
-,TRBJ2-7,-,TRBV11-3,CASTPAGAKEQYF,TGTGCCAGCACCCCAGCCGGGGCCAAGGAGCAGTACTTC
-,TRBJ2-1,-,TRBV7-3,CASSLGPSLSYNEQFF,TGTGCCAGCAGCTTAGGCCCCAGCCTCTCCTACAATGAGCAGTTCTTC
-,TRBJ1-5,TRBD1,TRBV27,CASSLTGSQPQHF,TGTGCCAGCAGTTTGACAGGGTCTCAGCCCCAGCATTTT
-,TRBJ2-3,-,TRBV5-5,CASSGIHATDTQYF,TGTGCCAGCAGTGGGATTCATGCCACAGATACGCAGTATTTT
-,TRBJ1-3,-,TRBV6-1,CAHGEGPGNTIYF,TGTGCCCACGGAGAGGGACCTGGAAACACCATATATTTT
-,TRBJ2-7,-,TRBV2,CASKISYEQYF,TGTGCCAGCAAAATAAGTTACGAGCAGTACTTC
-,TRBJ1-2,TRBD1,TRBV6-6,CASIHRQGLDGYTF,TGTGCCAGCATTCACAGACAGGGGTTAGATGGCTACACCTTC
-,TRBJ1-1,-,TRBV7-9,CASSLGGPNTEAFF,TGTGCCAGCAGCTTAGGGGGACCGAACACTGAAGCTTTCTTT
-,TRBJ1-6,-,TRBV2,CASSEAHFGVASPLHF,TGTGCCAGCAGTGAAGCGCATTTTGGGGTAGCTTCACCCCTCCACTTT
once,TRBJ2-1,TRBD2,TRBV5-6,CASSLFQREGRSYNEQFF,TGTGCCAGCAGCTTGTTCCAGCGGGAGGGCCGGTCCTACAATGAGCAGTTCTTC
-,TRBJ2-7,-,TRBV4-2,CASSQEQVYEQYF,TGTGCCAGCAGCCAAGAACAGGTTTACGAGCAGTACTTC
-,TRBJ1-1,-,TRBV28,CASTLWASGDTEAFF,TGTGCCAGCACCCTTTGGGCCTCGGGGGACACTGAAGCTTTCTTT
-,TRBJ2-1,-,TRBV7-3,CASSLKTVSYNEQFF,TGTGCCAGCAGCTTAAAGACGGTCTCCTACAATGAGCAGTTCTTC
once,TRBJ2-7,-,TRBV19,CASSIGLGTYYEQYF,TGTGCCAGTAGTATAGGCTTGGGCACGTACTACGAGCAGTACTTC
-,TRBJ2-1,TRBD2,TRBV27,CLSRTLTSGPSPEQFF,TGCCTGAGCAGGACCCTGACTAGCGGCCCCTCTCCGGAGCAGTTCTTC
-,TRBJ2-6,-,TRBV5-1,CASSYGQSGANVLTF,TGCGCCAGCAGTTATGGACAGTCTGGGGCCAACGTCCTGACTTTC
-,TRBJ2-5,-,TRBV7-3,CASSTGLQETQYF,TGTGCCAGCAGCACGGGACTCCAGGAGACCCAGTACTTC
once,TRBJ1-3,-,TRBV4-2,CASSQAGPSSGNTIYF,TGTGCCAGCAGCCAAGCGGGACCGAGCTCTGGAAACACCATATATTTT
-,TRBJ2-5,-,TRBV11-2,CASSLDQGGLGETQYF,TGTGCCAGCAGCTTAGATCAGGGGGGTCTGGGAGAGACCCAGTACTTC
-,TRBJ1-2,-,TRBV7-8,CASSPRAEANYGYTF,TGTGCCAGCAGCCCAAGAGCTGAGGCTAACTATGGCTACACCTTC
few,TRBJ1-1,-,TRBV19,CASKVRGEGNTEAFF,TGTGCCAGTAAGGTGAGGGGAGAAGGGAACACTGAAGCTTTCTTT
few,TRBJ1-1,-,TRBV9,CASSPRTWNTEAFF,TGTGCCAGCAGCCCACGTACCTGGAACACTGAAGCTTTCTTT
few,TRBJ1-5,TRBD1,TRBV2,CASSGQGNQPQHF,TGTGCCAGCAGTGGACAGGGGAATCAGCCCCAGCATTTT
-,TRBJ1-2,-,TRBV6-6,CASSAREYYGYTF,TGTGCCAGCAGTGCCAGGGAGTACTATGGCTACACCTTC
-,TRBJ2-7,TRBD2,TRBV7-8,CASSLKREDSYEQYF,TGTGCCAGCAGCTTAAAGCGGGAGGACTCCTACGAGCAGTACTTC
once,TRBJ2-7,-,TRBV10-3,CAISESSGRTYEQYF,TGTGCCATCAGTGAGTCTAGCGGTCGGACCTACGAGCAGTACTTC